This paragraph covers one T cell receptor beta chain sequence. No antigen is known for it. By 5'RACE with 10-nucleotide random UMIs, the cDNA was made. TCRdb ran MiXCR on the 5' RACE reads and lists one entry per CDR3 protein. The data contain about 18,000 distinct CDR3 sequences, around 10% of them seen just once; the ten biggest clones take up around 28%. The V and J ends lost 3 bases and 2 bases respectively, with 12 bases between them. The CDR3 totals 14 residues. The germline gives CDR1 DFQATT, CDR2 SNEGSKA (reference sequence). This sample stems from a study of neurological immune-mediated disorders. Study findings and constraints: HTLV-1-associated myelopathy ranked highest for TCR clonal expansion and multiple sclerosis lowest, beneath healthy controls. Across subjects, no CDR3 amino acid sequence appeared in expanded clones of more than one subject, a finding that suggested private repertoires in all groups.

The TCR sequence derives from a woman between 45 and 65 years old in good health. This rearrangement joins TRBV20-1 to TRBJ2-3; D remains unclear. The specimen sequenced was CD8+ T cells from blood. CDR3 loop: CSASEMGFTDTQYF. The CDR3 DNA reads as TGCAGTGCTAGCGAGATGGGTTTCACAGATACGCAGTATTTT.